One sample yielded the 29 T cell receptor beta chains listed below, sequenced in a study of T cells in women clearing cervical HPV infection. Clones were sequenced by immunoSEQ multiplex PCR, and TCRdb holds only the in-frame ones, with some missing. With some 39,000 clones in the sample, the ten largest clones hold 4.5% to 6%. The specimen sequenced was blood buffy coat. The receptors derive from a woman aged 18 to 75 with a cervical HPV16 infection that either progressed to CIN3+ or cleared (not recorded which).

About this clone itself: The CDR3 goes on 3 residues after the read ends, and that part is filled in from the germline J gene. The chain is built from TRBV30 and TRBJ1-5; 7 bases align to TRBD1. The trim removed 3 bases at V and 3 bases at J, leaving 5 bases unmatched. Germline-derived CDR1 and CDR2 are GTSNPN and SVGIG (reference sequence). This CDR3 spans 14 amino acids. The CDR3 loop is CAWSATGDNQPQHF. CDR3 bases read: TGTGCCTGGAGCGCAACAGGGGACAATCAGCCC.

On this clone itself: The observed sequence ends 3 residues before the CDR3 terminus, with the missing tail filled in from the germline J gene. The chain uses TRBV7-9 and TRBJ2-5, with unresolved D. This CDR3 spans 14 amino acids. With 5 bases removed from V and 5 bases from J, the gap between germline ends came to 15 bases. From germline, CDR1 is SEHNR and CDR2 FQNEAQ (reference sequence). The part of the CDR3 DNA that was read is TGTGCCAGCAGCCAACGAAGCCCCGGTGAGACC. Protein sequence: CASSQRSPGET. The full-length CDR3 reads as CASSQRSPGETQYF.

Turning to this clone: The read terminates 3 residues before the CDR3 end, so the remaining end is supplied by the germline J gene. The chain uses TRBV20-1 and TRBJ2-3; 9 bases map to TRBD2. This CDR3 has 17 residues. Germline V lookup: CDR1 DFQATT, CDR2 SNEGSKA (reference sequence). With V trimmed by 1 base and J by 1 base, 9 bases remained unmatched. The CDR3 sequence: CSARGGSKRGGTDTQYF. Incomplete CDR3 DNA: TGCAGTGCTAGAGGGGGCTCGAAGCGGGGGGGCACAGATACG.

A remark on this clone: The sequence runs out 3 residues before the end of the CDR3; the remainder is reconstructed from the germline J gene. The V call is TRBV9, the J call TRBJ2-7; 11 nucleotides align to TRBD2. From germline, CDR1 is SGDLS and CDR2 YYNGEE. V dropped 3 bases and J dropped 2; count of bases not matched to a gene: 4. CDR3 size: 15 residues. CDR3 residues: CASSAGTSGTYEQYF. The sequenced part of the CDR3 DNA is TGTGCCAGCAGCGCCGGGACTAGCGGAACCTACGAG.

About this clone itself: The read ends 3 residues shy of where the CDR3 ends; the end is completed using the germline J gene. V usage is TRBV4-1 and J usage is TRBJ2-3, with D uncertain. Trimming shortened V by 6 bases and J by 5 bases, and 9 bases separated the two germline ends. CDR1 and CDR2 from the germline V gene are MGHRA and YSYEKL. The CDR3 runs to 12 residues. CDR3 protein: CASSRTGDTQYF. CDR3 DNA, as far as it was read: TGCGCCAGCAGTCGAACGGGAGATACG.

A note on this clone: The CDR3 goes on 3 residues after the read ends, and that part is filled in from the germline J gene. The J gene is TRBJ2-7, the V gene TRBV20-1; the match to TRBD2 covers 10 bases. Germline V gives CDR1 DFQATT, CDR2 SNEGSKA (reference sequence). The junction had 7 bases not matched to a gene; V was cut back by 3 bases and J by 2 bases. CDR3 length: 15 amino acids. The CDR3 DNA, read in part, is TGCAGTGCTAGGACTACCGGGACTAGCGCCTACGAG. Translating it yields CSARTTGTSAYE. The entire CDR3 reads CSARTTGTSAYEQYF.

As concerns this clone: The read ends 3 residues shy of where the CDR3 ends; the end is completed using the germline J gene. This chain links TRBV6-1 with TRBJ1-4, with a tentative D call TRBD1 (6 bases). The V gene lost 3 bases and the J gene lost 5 bases, with 13 bases spanning the gap. The length of the CDR3 is 15 residues. Germline lookup yields CDR1 MNHNS and CDR2 SASEGT. Here the CDR3 reads CASSDIGTGNEKLFF. Partial CDR3 DNA: TGTGCCAGCAGTGATATAGGTACAGGGAATGAAAAA.

In regard to this clone: An end of the junction does not agree with germline; a read error may underlie this. The read ends 3 residues shy of where the CDR3 ends; the end is completed using the germline J gene. Other DNA sequences within the sample encode an identical CDR3. The chain couples TRBV7-9 to TRBJ1-3; tentative D call: TRBD1 (6 bases). CDR3 length equals 15 residues. Germline loops: CDR1 SEHNR, CDR2 FQNEAQ (reference sequence). CDR3 region: CASSDTGTRGNTIYF. The covered CDR3 bases are TGTGCCAGCAGCGATACCGGGACACGAGGAAACACG.

In the case of this clone: The DNA ends 3 residues before the CDR3 does, and the rest of the CDR3 is filled in from the germline J gene. V gene TRBV19 combines with J gene TRBJ1-4; D perhaps matches TRBD1 (5 bases). From germline, CDR1 is LNHDA and CDR2 SQIVND (reference sequence). The CDR3 has 13 residues. Trimming cost V 8 bases and J 7 bases, with 14 bases left between them. Incomplete CDR3 DNA: TGTGCCAGTTCGACAGCCGACGGTGAAAAA. Translating it yields CASSTADGEK. The whole CDR3 sequence reads CASSTADGEKLFF.

Comment on this clone: The observed sequence ends 3 residues before the CDR3 terminus, with the missing tail filled in from the germline J gene. The gene calls are TRBV29-1 and TRBJ1-1; possible D gene TRBD1, 6 bases. The germline V and J ends were trimmed by 4 bases and 6 bases, with 15 bases remaining between them. Germline-derived CDR1 and CDR2 are SQVTM and ANQGSEA. There are 13 residues in the CDR3. Partial CDR3 DNA: TGCAGCGTTGTGCCCCAGGGGAAATCTGAA. As protein: CSVVPQGKSE. The full CDR3 protein is CSVVPQGKSEAFF.

Turning to this clone: The observed sequence ends 3 residues before the CDR3 terminus, with the missing tail filled in from the germline J gene. V usage is TRBV2 and J usage is TRBJ2-1; D is perhaps TRBD2 (5 bases). CDR1 and CDR2 from the germline V gene are SNHLY and FYNNEI. Trimming cost V 6 bases and J 7 bases, with 10 bases left between them. The CDR3 has 12 amino acids. CDR3 bases read: TGTGCCAGCAGGTTACTAGGGAATGAG. Amino acids: CASRLLGNE. The complete CDR3 protein is CASRLLGNEQFF.

Points on this clone: The observed sequence ends 3 residues before the CDR3 terminus, with the missing tail filled in from the germline J gene. The chain uses TRBV7-9 and TRBJ2-7; a weak D match, TRBD2 (5 bases). Trimming removed 5 bases from V and 3 bases from J, with 8 bases in between. CDR1 is SEHNR, CDR2 FQNEAQ, per germline (reference sequence). The CDR3 consists of 12 residues. The CDR3 protein is CASSPSGYEQYF. The part of the CDR3 DNA that was read is TGTGCCAGCAGCCCCAGCGGCTACGAG. The entire variable domain, with the rest obtained from reference TRBV7-9 and TRBJ2-7, is as follows: DTGVSQNPRHKITKRGQNVTFRCDPISEHNRLYWYRQTLGQGPEFLTYFQNEAQLEKSRLLSDRFSAERPKGSFSTLEIQRTEQGDSAMYLCASSPSGYEQYFGPGTRLTVT.

Concerning this clone: The sequenced fragment ends 3 residues before the CDR3 boundary, so the rest is inferred from the germline J gene. The chain employs TRBV19 and TRBJ2-1, with D unclear. V was trimmed by 5 bases and J by 5 bases, leaving 7 bases between them. Germline V gene data show CDR1 as LNHDA and CDR2 as SQIVND (reference sequence). The CDR3 runs to 12 residues. The sequenced CDR3 bases are TGTGCCAGTAGTCACTATAACAATGAG. Translating gives CASSHYNNE. The entire CDR3 protein is CASSHYNNEQFF.

Points on this clone: The sequenced fragment ends 3 residues before the CDR3 boundary, so the rest is inferred from the germline J gene. The chain has TRBV7-9 and TRBJ2-4, with 7 bases identical to TRBD2. From germline, CDR1 is SEHNR and CDR2 FQNEAQ (reference sequence). This CDR3 has 13 amino acids. The DNA read from the CDR3 is TGTGCCAGCAGGCCGGCGGGGGACTATGGT. Amino acids: CASRPAGDYG. The whole CDR3 reads CASRPAGDYGQYF. Using reference TRBV7-9 and TRBJ2-4 for the parts outside the CDR3, the full variable domain is DTGVSQNPRHKITKRGQNVTFRCDPISEHNRLYWYRQTLGQGPEFLTYFQNEAQLEKSRLLSDRFSAERPKGSFSTLEIQRTEQGDSAMYLCASRPAGDYGQYFGAGTRLSVL.

Worth noting for this clone: The read finishes 3 residues shy of the CDR3 end, and the germline J gene is used to complete it. The J gene is TRBJ2-2, the V gene TRBV7-6; TRBD1 matches 8 bases. Germline CDR1 is SGHVS and CDR2 is FNYEAQ. V lost 1 base, J lost 1 base, and 2 bases stayed unmatched. The CDR3 contains 16 residues. This CDR3 is CASSLVGQGNTGELFF. CDR3 bases read: TGTGCCAGCAGCTTAGTAGGACAGGGGAACACCGGGGAG.

Points on this clone: The DNA ends 3 residues before the CDR3 does, and the rest of the CDR3 is filled in from the germline J gene. The chain recombines TRBV7-6 with TRBJ2-7; the match to TRBD2 covers 8 bases. With 5 bases clipped from V and 3 bases from J, the junction kept 9 bases outside the gene matches. CDR1 and CDR2 (germline): SGHVS, FNYEAQ. The CDR3 has 15 residues. The CDR3 loop reads CASSHPGTRFYEQYF. The CDR3 DNA, read in part, is TGTGCCAGCAGCCACCCCGGGACTAGGTTCTACGAG.

A remark on this clone: The read terminates 3 residues ahead of where the CDR3 ends, so the germline J gene completes it. V gene TRBV7-9 combines with J gene TRBJ1-1; D call uncertain. The CDR3 sequence is 15 residues long. Deletions cut 1 base from V and 7 bases from J, with 16 bases between. Germline loops: CDR1 SEHNR, CDR2 FQNEAQ (reference sequence). CDR3 loop: CASSLVEGYFGEAFF. The CDR3 bases that were read are TGTGCCAGCAGCTTAGTCGAAGGGTACTTTGGTGAA.

CDR3 residues: CASSPVRSGTFNQTQYF. Partial CDR3 DNA: TGTGCCAGCTCACCGGTTAGGTCCGGGACTTTCAATCAGACC. The chain joins TRBV18 to TRBJ2-5, with D possibly being TRBD2 (6 bases). The read comes to an end 3 residues before the CDR3 does, leaving the germline J gene to fill in the end. This CDR3 has 17 amino acids. V was trimmed by 3 bases and J by 6 bases, leaving 23 bases between them. Germline CDR1 and CDR2: KGHSH and LQKENI.

Worth noting for this clone: The CDR3 end is not reached by the read, which stops 3 residues before it; the germline J gene fills it in. The chain recombines TRBV19 with TRBJ1-5; perhaps TRBD1 as D (5 bases). V was trimmed by 6 bases and J by 2 bases, leaving 8 bases between them. From germline, CDR1 is LNHDA and CDR2 SQIVND (reference sequence). The CDR3 is made up of 13 amino acids. Incomplete CDR3 DNA: TGTGCCAGTAGGGACAATCGCAATCAGCCC. It yields the protein CASRDNRNQP. The full CDR3 protein reads CASRDNRNQPQHF. The full variable domain, completed using reference TRBV19 and TRBJ1-5, is DGGITQSPKYLFRKEGQNVTLSCEQNLNHDAMYWYRQDPGQGLRLIYYSQIVNDFQKGDIAEGYSVSREKKESFPLTVTSAQKNPTAFYLCASRDNRNQPQHFGDGTRLSIL.

On this clone: Coverage ceases 3 residues before the CDR3 finishes, and the germline J gene fills in the end. The chain carries TRBV5-1 and TRBJ2-1, with 7 bases matching TRBD2. The germline CDR1 and CDR2 sequences are SGHRS and YFSETQ. CDR3 length: 13 amino acids. Trimming removed 4 bases from V and 8 bases from J; junction bases left unmatched: 6. The covered CDR3 bases are TGCGCCAGCAGCAGGGCGGGGGTTGATGAG. It yields the protein CASSRAGVDE. The entire CDR3 reads CASSRAGVDEQFF.

With regard to this clone: The CDR3 end lies 3 residues beyond the end of the read and is filled in from the germline J gene. The V gene is TRBV6-4, the J gene TRBJ1-3, with 7 bases lining up with TRBD1. The CDR3 runs 15 residues. Germline trimming cut 9 bases from V and 0 bases from J; bases unmatched to any gene: 8. From germline, CDR1 is MRHNA and CDR2 SNTAGT. Incomplete CDR3 DNA: TGTGCCAGGCCTAGCGGGACAGTCTCTGGAAACACC. As protein: CARPSGTVSGNT. The full CDR3 is CARPSGTVSGNTIYF.

On this clone: The read gets to within 3 residues of the CDR3 end, and the germline J gene fills in the rest. The genes are TRBV19 and TRBJ2-2, with 9 bases identical to TRBD1. Germline loops: CDR1 LNHDA, CDR2 SQIVND (reference sequence). This CDR3 contains 13 residues. V shed 6 bases, J shed 6 bases, and the junction held 2 bases outside the gene matches. The covered CDR3 bases are TGTGCCAGTAGGCGGACAGGGGCCGGGGAG. Its protein product is CASRRTGAGE. Given in full, the CDR3 is CASRRTGAGELFF.

Of note for this clone: The read gets to within 3 residues of the CDR3 end, and the germline J gene fills in the rest. The J gene is TRBJ1-2, the V gene TRBV6-2 or TRBV6-3; 8 bases fit TRBD1. The CDR3 contains 16 residues. Germline lookup yields CDR1 MNHEY and CDR2 SVGEGT. CDR3 sequence reads: CASSYSGDRRYYDYTF. Incomplete CDR3 DNA: TGTGCCAGCAGTTACTCCGGGGACAGGAGATACTACGAC.

In the case of this clone: The DNA ends 3 residues before the CDR3 does, and the rest of the CDR3 is filled in from the germline J gene. The genes are TRBV5-1 and TRBJ1-1; possibly TRBD1 for D (6 bases). Trimming pared 0 bases from V and 3 bases from J, leaving 12 bases between. The germline V gene encodes CDR1 SGHRS and CDR2 YFSETQ. The CDR3 contains 15 residues. CDR3 DNA (partial): TGCGCCAGCAGCTTGGATCCAGGGGCGGACACTGAA. Its protein is CASSLDPGADTE. The entire CDR3 protein reads CASSLDPGADTEAFF.

A remark on this clone: Compared with germline, one end of the junction differs, possibly owing to a read error. From the germline J gene comes the end of the CDR3, since the read stops 3 residues before it. The chain is built from TRBV20-1 and TRBJ2-7, with TRBD2 matching 13 bases. Germline V gene lookup returns CDR1 DFQATT and CDR2 SNEGSKA (reference sequence). The CDR3 spans 15 residues. The CDR3 DNA, read in part, is TGCGGTGCTTATGGAGGACTAGCGGGAGTCTACGAG. Protein product: CGAYGGLAGVYE. The entire CDR3 reads CGAYGGLAGVYEQYF.

Notes on this clone: The read halts 3 residues ahead of the CDR3 end, with the missing end drawn from the germline J gene. The chain is built from TRBV20-1 and TRBJ1-3; TRBD1 might be the D (6 bases). The ends were cut back, 6 bases at V and 2 bases at J, with 20 bases in the middle. Germline CDR1 and CDR2: DFQATT and SNEGSKA (reference sequence). The CDR3 contains 16 residues. CDR3 region: CSAPYLNQGPGNTIYF. The sequenced CDR3 bases are TGCAGTGCCCCCTATCTTAACCAGGGGCCTGGAAACACC.

Notes on this clone: The CDR3 end falls 3 residues outside the read, so it is completed with the germline J gene. The rearrangement uses TRBV4-2 and TRBJ2-2; D remains unclear. Trimming pared 0 bases from V and 6 bases from J, leaving 14 bases between. CDR1 and CDR2 (germline): LGHNA, YNFKEQ. The CDR3 runs 16 residues. CDR3 DNA, as far as it was read: TGTGCCAGCAGCCAAGATCTCCTTTTAGATGCCGGGGAG. It codes for CASSQDLLLDAGE. The entire CDR3 protein reads CASSQDLLLDAGELFF.

On this clone: The read ends 3 residues early relative to the CDR3; the germline J gene fills the gap. The chain combines TRBV6-2 or TRBV6-3 with TRBJ2-3, with a tentative D call TRBD2 (5 bases). The CDR3 spans 13 residues. The germline V gene encodes CDR1 MNHEY and CDR2 SVGEGT. V was cut by 5 bases and J by 2 bases, with 8 bases left in between. The CDR3 here is CASSERLTDTQYF. The DNA read from the CDR3 is TGTGCCAGCAGTGAGCGGCTCACAGATACG.

For this clone: The CDR3 extends 3 residues past the end of the read, so its final part is completed from the germline J gene. This chain links TRBV14 with TRBJ1-1, with D maybe TRBD1 (5 bases). This CDR3 is 13 amino acids long. In germline, CDR1 is SGHDN, CDR2 FVKESK. The CDR3 sequence: CASSLVGGKEAFF. Incomplete CDR3 DNA: TGTGCCAGCAGCCTGGTGGGGGGTAAGGAA.